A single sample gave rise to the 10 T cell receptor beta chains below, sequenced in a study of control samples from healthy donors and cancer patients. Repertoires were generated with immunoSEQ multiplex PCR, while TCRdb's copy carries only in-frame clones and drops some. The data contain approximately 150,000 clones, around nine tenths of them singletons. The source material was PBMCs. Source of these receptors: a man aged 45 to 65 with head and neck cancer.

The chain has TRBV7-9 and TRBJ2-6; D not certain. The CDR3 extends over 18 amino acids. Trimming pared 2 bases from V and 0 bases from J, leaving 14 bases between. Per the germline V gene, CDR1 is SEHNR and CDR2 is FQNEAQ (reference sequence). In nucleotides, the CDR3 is TGTGCCAGCAGCTTAAGGCACACTGTAAGCTCTGGGGCCAACGTCCTGACTTTC. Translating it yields CASSLRHTVSSGANVLTF.

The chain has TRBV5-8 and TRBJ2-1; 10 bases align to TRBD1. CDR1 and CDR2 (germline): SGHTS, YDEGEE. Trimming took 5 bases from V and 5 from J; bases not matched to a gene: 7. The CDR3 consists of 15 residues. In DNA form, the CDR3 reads TGTGCCAGCAGACGTCGGACAGGGGGGAACAATGAGCAGTTCTTC. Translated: CASRRRTGGNNEQFF. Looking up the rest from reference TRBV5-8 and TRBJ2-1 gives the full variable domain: EAGVTQSPTHLIKTRGQQATLRCSPISGHTSVYWYQQALGLGLQFLLWYDEGEERNRGNFPPRFSGRQFPNYSSELNVNALELEDSALYLCASRRRTGGNNEQFFGPGTRLTVL.

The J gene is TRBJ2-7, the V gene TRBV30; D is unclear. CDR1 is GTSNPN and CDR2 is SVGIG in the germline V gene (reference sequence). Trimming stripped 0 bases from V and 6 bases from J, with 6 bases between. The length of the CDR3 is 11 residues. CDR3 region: CAWSVGIEQYF. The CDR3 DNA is TGTGCCTGGAGTGTTGGGATCGAGCAGTACTTC.

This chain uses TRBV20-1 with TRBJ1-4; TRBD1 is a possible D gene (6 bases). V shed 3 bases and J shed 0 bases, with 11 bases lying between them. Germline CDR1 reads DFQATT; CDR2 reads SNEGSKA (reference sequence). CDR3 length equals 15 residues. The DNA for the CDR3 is TGCAGTGCTAGTGTGGACAGACCAACTAATGAAAAACTGTTTTTT. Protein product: CSASVDRPTNEKLFF.

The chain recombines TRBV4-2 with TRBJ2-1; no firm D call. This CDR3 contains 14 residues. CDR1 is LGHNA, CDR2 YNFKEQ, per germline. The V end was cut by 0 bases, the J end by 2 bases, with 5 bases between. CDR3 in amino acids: CASSQDPTYNEQFF. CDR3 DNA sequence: TGTGCCAGCAGCCAAGATCCAACCTACAATGAGCAGTTCTTC.

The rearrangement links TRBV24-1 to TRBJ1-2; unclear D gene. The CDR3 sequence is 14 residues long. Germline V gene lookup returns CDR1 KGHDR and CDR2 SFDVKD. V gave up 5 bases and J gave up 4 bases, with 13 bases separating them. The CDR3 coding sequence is TGTGCCACCAGTGTTGGCGCCTCTTCCTATGGCTACACCTTC. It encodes CATSVGASSYGYTF.

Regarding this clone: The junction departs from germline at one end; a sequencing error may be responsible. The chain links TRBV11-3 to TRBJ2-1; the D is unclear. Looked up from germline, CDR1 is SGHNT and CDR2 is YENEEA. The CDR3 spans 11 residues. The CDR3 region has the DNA TGTGCCAGCAGCTCCAACAATGAGCAGTTCTTC. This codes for CASSSNNEQFF.

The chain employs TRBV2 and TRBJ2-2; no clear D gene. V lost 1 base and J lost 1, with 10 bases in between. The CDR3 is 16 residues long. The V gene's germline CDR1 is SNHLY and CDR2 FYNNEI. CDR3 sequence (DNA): TGTGCCAGCAGTGAAGGGTTTGTTCGGAACACCGGGGAGCTGTTTTTT. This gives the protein CASSEGFVRNTGELFF. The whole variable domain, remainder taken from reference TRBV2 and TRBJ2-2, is EPEVTQTPSHQVTQMGQEVILRCVPISNHLYFYWYRQILGQKVEFLVSFYNNEISEKSEIFDDQFSVERPDGSNFTLKIRSTKLEDSAMYFCASSEGFVRNTGELFFGEGSRLTVL.

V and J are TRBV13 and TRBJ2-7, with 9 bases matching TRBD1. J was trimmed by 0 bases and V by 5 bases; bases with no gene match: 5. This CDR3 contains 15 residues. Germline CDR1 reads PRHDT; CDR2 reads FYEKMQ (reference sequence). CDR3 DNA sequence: TGTGCCAGCAGCGGACAGGGGACGAGCTCCTACGAGCAGTACTTC. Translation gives CASSGQGTSSYEQYF.

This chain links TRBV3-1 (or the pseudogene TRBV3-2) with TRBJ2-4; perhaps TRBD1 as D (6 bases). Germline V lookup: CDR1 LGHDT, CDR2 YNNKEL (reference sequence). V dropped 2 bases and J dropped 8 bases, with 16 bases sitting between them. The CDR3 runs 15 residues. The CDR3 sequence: CASSQPMTGLHIQYF. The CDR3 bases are TGTGCCAGCAGCCAACCTATGACAGGTCTGCACATTCAGTACTTC.